This passage covers 23 T cell receptor beta chains from one sample sequenced in a study of CD4 T cells in relation to SARS-CoV-2 and coronaviruses. Produced via immunoSEQ multiplex PCR; TCRdb's table is partial and in-frame only. The data hold roughly 21,000 clones, with about 70% observed a single time. Their target antigens are unknown. CD4+ T cells from unexposed donors were obtained before the COVID-19 pandemic (2011-2018). After less than 11 days of culture, CD4+ T cells were isolated. The sequencing input was CD4+ T cells from PBMCs, cultured in vitro. Receptors originate from a human donor in good health.

This clone appeared once. The chain couples TRBV30 to TRBJ2-7; D uncertain. V shed 2 bases and J shed 7 bases, with 9 bases lying between them. Germline CDR1 is GTSNPN and CDR2 is SVGIG (reference sequence). The CDR3 is made up of 11 amino acids. The CDR3 nucleotides read TGTGCCTGGAGTAGGTTGGGGGAGCAGTACTTC. Translating it yields CAWSRLGEQYF.

This clone was seen only once. This sequence joins TRBV5-6 and TRBJ1-1; possible D gene TRBD1, 5 bases. V lost 1 base and J 0 bases, leaving 10 bases between the germline ends. This CDR3 spans 15 amino acids. Germline CDR1 and CDR2: SGHDT and YYEEEE. The CDR3 here is CASSLRGTVNTEAFF. CDR3 nucleotides: TGTGCCAGCAGCTTGAGGGGAACGGTGAACACTGAAGCTTTCTTT. The full variable domain, in which reference TRBV5-6 and TRBJ1-1 provide the parts outside the CDR3, is DAGVTQSPTHLIKTRGQQVTLRCSPKSGHDTVSWYQQALGQGPQFIFQYYEEEERQRGNFPDRFSGHQFPNYSSELNVNALLLGDSALYLCASSLRGTVNTEAFFGQGTRLTVV.

The chain has TRBV5-4 and TRBJ2-1; 8 bases agree with TRBD2. Germline CDR1 SGHNT, CDR2 YYREEE (reference sequence). The CDR3 covers 15 residues. V shed 2 bases and J 4 bases; nucleotides not matched to a gene: 5. The CDR3 spells CASSFGTSGYNEQFF. Written as DNA, the CDR3 is TGTGCCAGCAGCTTTGGCACTAGCGGTTACAATGAGCAGTTCTTC.

This clone was recorded a few times. J is TRBJ2-7 and V is TRBV7-9; D is perhaps TRBD1 (6 bases). Germline lookup yields CDR1 SEHNR and CDR2 FQNEAQ (reference sequence). Trimming took off 1 base at V and 4 bases at J, with 11 bases between the two ends. CDR3 length equals 14 residues. This CDR3 is CASSLGAGEYEQYF. In DNA form, the CDR3 reads TGTGCCAGCAGCTTAGGTGCAGGGGAATACGAGCAGTACTTC.

The rearrangement joins TRBV6-2 or TRBV6-3 to TRBJ2-2; D unresolved. Germline V CDR1 and CDR2: MNHEY, SVGEGT. V dropped 0 bases and J dropped 0 bases, with 5 bases sitting between them. The CDR3 has 15 residues. The CDR3, as DNA: TGTGCCAGCAGTTACTCTGGCCCGAACACCGGGGAGCTGTTTTTT. This gives the protein CASSYSGPNTGELFF.

The chain recombines TRBV4-3 with TRBJ1-3, with D tentatively TRBD1 (6 bases). Per the germline V gene, CDR1 is LGHNA and CDR2 is YSLEER. Trimming removed 1 base at V and 3 bases at J, with 10 bases between. The CDR3 totals 15 residues. The CDR3 loop reads CASSQVQGFGNTIYF. The CDR3 DNA reads TGCGCCAGCAGCCAAGTCCAGGGGTTTGGAAACACCATATATTTT.

The chain joins TRBV2 to TRBJ2-3; D is possibly TRBD2 (6 bases). Germline values: CDR1 SNHLY, CDR2 FYNNEI. Between the trimmed V and J ends, which lost 6 bases and 7 bases, there was a span of 14 bases. The CDR3 contains 13 residues. The CDR3 DNA sequence: TGTGCCAGCAGGACGACTAGTTTAAATACGCAGTATTTT. The encoded protein is CASRTTSLNTQYF.

V and J are TRBV6-6 and TRBJ2-5; the match to TRBD2 covers 7 bases. The CDR3 sequence is 16 residues long. Germline loops: CDR1 MNHNY, CDR2 SVGAGI (reference sequence). The V gene end was trimmed by 0 bases and the J gene end by 4 bases; junction bases not matched to a gene: 8. The DNA of the CDR3 is TGTGCCAGCAGTTACTCTGGGCTAGCGGTGGGAGAGACCCAGTACTTC. This sequence encodes CASSYSGLAVGETQYF.

The chain is built from TRBV7-9 and TRBJ2-2; 9 bases fit TRBD2. Germline CDR1 reads SEHNR; CDR2 reads FQNEAQ (reference sequence). The CDR3 sequence is 16 residues long. Germline trimming cut 7 bases from V and 5 bases from J; bases unmatched to any gene: 11. CDR3 in amino acids: CASIAVAGEGTGELFF. In DNA, the CDR3 is TGTGCCAGCATCGCTGTAGCGGGAGAGGGTACCGGGGAGCTGTTTTTT.

This clone showed up just a few times. The V gene is TRBV28, the J gene TRBJ1-4; D may be TRBD1 (5 bases). CDR3 length: 16 residues. Germline assignment: CDR1 MDHEN and CDR2 SYDVKM. V lost 7 bases and J 4 bases, leaving 19 bases between the germline ends. In DNA, the CDR3 is TGTGCCAGCACCACTTCCGGGCAGGGCCTTAATGAAAAACTGTTTTTT. It yields the protein CASTTSGQGLNEKLFF.

The CDR3 loop is CASSPPFLDRDAREQFF. The CDR3 coding sequence is TGTGCCAGCTCACCGCCCTTTTTGGACAGGGATGCAAGGGAGCAGTTCTTC. This chain uses TRBV18 with TRBJ2-1; 8 nucleotides align to TRBD1. The germline CDR1 and CDR2 sequences are KGHSH and LQKENI. This CDR3 has 17 residues. V lost 3 bases and J lost 10; bases outside the gene matches: 17.

This chain uses TRBV5-1 with TRBJ2-3, with D perhaps TRBD1 (6 bases). Germline V gene data show CDR1 as SGHRS and CDR2 as YFSETQ. Trimming left V 7 bases short and J 0 bases short, with 9 bases between. The CDR3 has 13 amino acids. CDR3 loop: CASGTGSTDTQYF. DNA for the CDR3: TGCGCCAGCGGCACAGGGAGCACAGATACGCAGTATTTT.

The chain uses TRBV5-1 and TRBJ2-7; 7 nucleotides match TRBD2. V lost 4 bases and J lost 1; bases outside the gene matches: 11. Germline V gene lookup returns CDR1 SGHRS and CDR2 YFSETQ. The CDR3 is 16 amino acids. DNA for the CDR3: TGCGCCAGCAGCCTCAGCTTCGGGGGGACGTCCTACGAGCAGTACTTC. The encoded protein is CASSLSFGGTSYEQYF. Looking up the rest from reference TRBV5-1 and TRBJ2-7 gives the full variable domain: KAGVTQTPRYLIKTRGQQVTLSCSPISGHRSVSWYQQTPGQGLQFLFEYFSETQRNKGNFPGRFSGRQFSNSRSEMNVSTLELGDSALYLCASSLSFGGTSYEQYFGPGTRLTVT.

The chain employs TRBV12-3 or TRBV12-4 and TRBJ2-7; 7 nucleotides agree with TRBD1. This CDR3 region has 13 residues. Germline trimming cut 6 bases from V and 1 base from J; bases unmatched to any gene: 3. The CDR3 DNA is TGTGCCAGCAGCTCGGGACAGTCCTACGAGCAGTACTTC. Translation: CASSSGQSYEQYF.

The rearrangement uses TRBV3-1 (or the pseudogene TRBV3-2) and TRBJ2-3; TRBD2 matches at 11 bases. Germline V CDR1 and CDR2: LGHDT, YNNKEL (reference sequence). J lost 0 bases, V lost 0 bases, and 8 bases had no gene match. This CDR3 has 19 amino acids. CDR3 nucleotides: TGTGCCAGCAGCCAAGATTTCCCTAGCGGGGGGTCGAGCACAGATACGCAGTATTTT. It specifies CASSQDFPSGGSSTDTQYF.

This sequence joins TRBV2 and TRBJ2-3, with D possibly matching TRBD1 (5 bases). The CDR3 totals 12 residues. The germline V gene encodes CDR1 SNHLY and CDR2 FYNNEI. V was clipped by 6 bases and J by 4 bases, with 8 bases between them. CDR3 in amino acids: CASRGLADTQYF. The CDR3 nucleotides read TGTGCCAGCAGGGGGCTGGCAGATACGCAGTATTTT.

V usage is TRBV28 and J usage is TRBJ2-1; D is unresolved. CDR1 is MDHEN and CDR2 is SYDVKM in the germline V gene. The CDR3 has 13 residues. V lost 1 base to trimming and J lost 5 bases, with 6 bases between them. The CDR3 sequence is CASSLSDNNEQFF. CDR3 bases: TGTGCCAGCAGTTTATCCGATAACAATGAGCAGTTCTTC.

The chain joins TRBV27 to TRBJ1-5, with 7 bases that match TRBD1. CDR1 MNHEY and CDR2 SMNVEV come from the germline V gene (reference sequence). This CDR3 has 16 amino acids. The V and J ends lost 10 bases and 6 bases, in that order; junction bases with no gene match: 18. CDR3 sequence reads: CATSELGRGPVQPQHF. CDR3 sequence (DNA): TGTGCCACCTCCGAATTAGGGAGGGGGCCGGTTCAGCCCCAGCATTTT.

The CDR3 here is CASCPSTINEKLFF. Written as DNA, the CDR3 is TGTGCCAGCTGCCCCTCGACGATAAATGAAAAACTGTTTTTT. V and J are TRBV28 and TRBJ1-4; D not resolved. The CDR3 has 14 residues. V was trimmed by 8 bases and J by 5 bases, leaving 15 bases between them. CDR1 is MDHEN and CDR2 is SYDVKM in the germline V gene.

The chain combines TRBV5-1 with TRBJ2-1; D is ambiguous. The CDR3 extends over 11 amino acids. The germline V and J ends were trimmed by 3 bases and 6 bases, with 4 bases remaining between them. Germline V CDR1 and CDR2: SGHRS, YFSETQ. Here the CDR3 reads CASSSFNEQFF. In nucleotides, the CDR3 is TGCGCCAGCAGCTCTTTCAATGAGCAGTTCTTC.

This clone was picked up one time. The chain recombines TRBV18 with TRBJ1-1; D is ambiguous. This CDR3 contains 14 residues. Germline CDR1 reads KGHSH; CDR2 reads LQKENI. V lost 6 bases and J 4 bases, leaving 15 bases between the germline ends. The CDR3 DNA is TGTGCCAGCTCGCCGAGCTCGGGGTCCACTGAAGCTTTCTTT. Protein: CASSPSSGSTEAFF.

This clone was seen just once. This chain uses TRBV6-2 or TRBV6-3 with TRBJ2-2, with unresolved D. V lost 4 bases, J lost 5 bases, and 8 bases lay in between. The CDR3 has 13 residues. Germline V gives CDR1 MNHEY, CDR2 SVGEGT. CDR3 in amino acids: CASSSSWTGELFF. In DNA, the CDR3 is TGTGCCAGCAGTTCGTCTTGGACCGGGGAGCTGTTTTTT.

The chain couples TRBV20-1 to TRBJ1-1; D gene ambiguous. V lost 5 bases, J lost 7 bases, and 8 bases lay in between. This CDR3 region has 10 residues. Germline V gives CDR1 DFQATT, CDR2 SNEGSKA (reference sequence). The CDR3 region is CSAGDGEAFF. The CDR3 DNA reads as TGCAGTGCTGGCGACGGTGAAGCTTTCTTT.